This T cell receptor beta chain emerged from a study of regulatory T cells in long-lasting Graves disease. The sample's time point: newly diagnosed GD, antithyroid drugs for less than 3 months. Following extraction of RNA from PBMCs, that RNA was used to make the TCR library. Arm-PCR of CDR3 regions with iRepertoire HTBI primers generated TCR beta libraries. TCRdb re-called the multiplex PCR reads with MiXCR, one entry per CDR3 protein. Among under 700,000 distinct CDR3 sequences listed, about 15% were seen once. Germline V gene sequence: CDR1 SQVTM, CDR2 ANQGSEA. The CDR3 runs 11 residues. Trimming took off 6 bases at V and 9 bases at J, with 14 bases between the two ends. These data were also filed under a second study, of T cells in Graves' hyperthyroidism and ophthalmopathy. Turning to that study: The TCR CDR3 was amplified in a first-round RT-PCR using the HTBI primer set.

This chain joins TRBV29-1 and TRBJ1-1; no definite D call. The sample consisted of peripheral blood mononuclear cells (PBMCs), taken at new diagnosis, from a patient treated with antithyroid drugs. This clonotype was sampled from a woman aged 40-60 years with Graves disease. CDR3 sequence (DNA): TGCAGCGTCGGAACCGGGCCCCAAGCTTTCTTT. It specifies CSVGTGPQAFF.